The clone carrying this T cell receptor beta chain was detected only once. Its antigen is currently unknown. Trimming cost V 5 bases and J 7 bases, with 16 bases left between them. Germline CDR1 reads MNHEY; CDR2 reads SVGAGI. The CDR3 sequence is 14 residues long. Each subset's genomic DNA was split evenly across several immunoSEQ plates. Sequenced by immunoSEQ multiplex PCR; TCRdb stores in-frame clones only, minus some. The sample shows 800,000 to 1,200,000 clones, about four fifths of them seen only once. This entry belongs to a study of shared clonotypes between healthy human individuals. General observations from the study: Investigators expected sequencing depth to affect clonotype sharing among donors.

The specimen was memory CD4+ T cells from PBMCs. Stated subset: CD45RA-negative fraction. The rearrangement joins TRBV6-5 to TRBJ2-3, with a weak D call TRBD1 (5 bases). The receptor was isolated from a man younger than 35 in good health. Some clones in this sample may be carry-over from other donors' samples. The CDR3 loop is CASSRTSWENTQYF. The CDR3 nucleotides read TGTGCCAGCAGTCGGACAAGCTGGGAAAATACGCAGTATTTT.